The next 5 T cell receptor beta chains were all read from a single sample in a study of HIV-infected patients and healthy controls (dated by TCRdb to the mid-2010s). Library construction relied on 5' RACE. The sequencing machine was an Illumina MiSeq. Using SuperScript III with primers targeting the alpha and beta constant regions, around 500 ng of RNA was reverse transcribed. Separate alpha and beta chain libraries were made by chain-specific third strand synthesis with multiplexing indices. TCRdb ran its own pipeline on the public reads, namely fastp trimming at Q25 and MiXCR clone calling, and kept in-frame beta chains. Every entry covers one CDR3 protein and lists the most common genes and DNA from its rows. Here the sample has more than 15,000 distinct CDR3 sequences; under 9.5% occur a single time. The ten largest clones take up around 21% of the sample. After antiretroviral therapy began, follow-up blood was collected from HIV-infected patients roughly three months, about 14 weeks, later. Whole blood was used without fractionating the cells, so the repertoire represented all peripheral T cells without sorting.

The sample here was blood, taken during antiretroviral therapy. Every receptor here comes from an adult with HIV infection.

This clonotype was detected many times. V and J are TRBV12-3 or TRBV12-4 and TRBJ2-5; D perhaps matches TRBD1 (6 bases). V gave up 6 bases and J gave up 7 bases, with 18 bases separating them. The CDR3 totals 14 residues. The CDR3, as DNA: TGTGCCAGCAGAAGCTTGGGACAAGTGGGGACCCAGTACTTC. Translation gives CASRSLGQVGTQYF.

This clonotype was detected ten times or more. The chain joins TRBV3-1 to TRBJ2-1; D may be TRBD1 (5 bases). The V gene's germline CDR1 is LGHDT and CDR2 YNNKEL (reference sequence). The CDR3 loop spans 14 amino acids. The V end lost 0 bases, the J end lost 5 bases, and 8 bases lay between the germline ends. In nucleotides, the CDR3 is TGTGCCAGCAGCCAAGAACAGGTCGACAATGAGCAGTTCTTC. The encoded protein is CASSQEQVDNEQFF.

This clonotype was recorded many times. The rearrangement uses TRBV20-1 and TRBJ2-3, with D perhaps given as TRBD1 or TRBD2 (5 bases each). This CDR3 comprises 13 residues. V was clipped by 5 bases and J by 1 base, with 10 bases between them. Germline V gives CDR1 DFQATT, CDR2 SNEGSKA (reference sequence). The chain's CDR3 is CSAPGTGTDTQYF. CDR3 coding DNA: TGCAGTGCTCCCGGGACGGGCACAGATACGCAGTATTTT.

This clonotype has at least ten counts. The chain is built from TRBV10-3 and TRBJ1-4; TRBD1 aligns across 9 bases. CDR1 is ENHRY, CDR2 SYGVKD, per germline. The CDR3 is 14 residues long. V shed 4 bases, J shed 5 bases, and the junction held 2 bases outside the gene matches. The CDR3 sequence: CAISAGTGNEKLFF. In nucleotides, the CDR3 is TGTGCCATCAGTGCTGGGACAGGGAATGAAAAACTGTTTTTT.

This clonotype showed up many times. The V and J genes are TRBV12-5 and TRBJ1-1; D unresolved. The germline V gene has CDR1 LGHNT and CDR2 FRNRAP. This CDR3 spans 12 amino acids. Trimming stripped 5 bases from V and 3 bases from J, with 7 bases between. The CDR3: CASGLWDTEAFF. DNA for the CDR3: TGTGCTAGTGGTCTATGGGACACTGAAGCTTTCTTT.